What follows are 20 T cell receptor beta chains derived from one specimen sequenced in a study of blood T cell repertoires in COVID-19. Here immunoSEQ multiplex PCR was the method, and the copy in TCRdb shows in-frame clones only, minus some. Of about 74,000 clones in the sample, about 91% are singletons; the top ten hold approximately 1.9%. Sequenced input: peripheral blood. The source of these receptors is a woman of 80 years or more with active or convalescent COVID-19.

This clone was detected only once. The chain recombines TRBV10-3 with TRBJ2-7; no clear D. The CDR3 length is 13 residues. Germline V gene lookup returns CDR1 ENHRY and CDR2 SYGVKD. The V and J ends lost 8 bases and 0 bases respectively, with 11 bases between them. The CDR3 nucleotides are TGTGCCATCTCCACACGGAGCTCCTACGAGCAGTACTTC. This codes for CAISTRSSYEQYF.

The chain has TRBV7-3 and TRBJ2-1; 14 bases line up with TRBD2. CDR3 length: 17 amino acids. Trimming cost V 0 bases and J 5 bases; bases outside gene matches: 3. The germline gives CDR1 SGHTA, CDR2 FQGTGA. The CDR3 nucleotides are TGTGCCAGCAGCTTAACAGGACTAGCGGGAGGCGACAATGAGCAGTTCTTC. Its translation is CASSLTGLAGGDNEQFF.

The rearrangement links TRBV2 to TRBJ2-3; perhaps TRBD2 as D (6 bases). The CDR3 loop spans 15 amino acids. V was shortened by 2 bases and J by 3 bases, with 12 bases between the two germline ends. CDR1 is SNHLY and CDR2 is FYNNEI in the germline V gene. As DNA, the CDR3 is TGTGCCAGCAGTGAATTACAGCTAGCGACAGATACGCAGTATTTT. It codes for CASSELQLATDTQYF.

The V gene is TRBV6-2 or TRBV6-3, the J gene TRBJ2-1, with TRBD2 identical over 11 bases. With V trimmed by 0 bases and J by 4 bases, 8 bases remained unmatched. The germline CDR1 and CDR2 sequences are MNHEY and SVGEGT. The CDR3 is 18 amino acids. CDR3 residues: CASSYSTTSGGPYNEQFF. In DNA form, the CDR3 reads TGTGCCAGCAGTTACTCGACTACTAGCGGGGGACCATACAATGAGCAGTTCTTC.

The chain is built from TRBV6-5 and TRBJ1-1; the D gene is possibly TRBD1 (6 bases). CDR1 is MNHEY, CDR2 SVGAGI, per germline. V was pared by 6 bases and J by 11 bases, with 25 bases between. The CDR3 totals 15 residues. The CDR3 nucleotides read TGTGCCAGCAGCCCAACAGGGTTGGGGTCCATTGTGGCTTTCTTT. Protein sequence: CASSPTGLGSIVAFF.

CDR3 protein: CASSQGRTPGNTIYF. CDR3 sequence (DNA): TGCGCCAGCAGCCAAGGAAGGACTCCTGGAAACACCATATATTTT. The V gene is TRBV4-3, the J gene TRBJ1-3; the D is unclear. CDR1 is LGHNA, CDR2 YSLEER, per germline. Trimming removed 1 base at V and 2 bases at J, with 9 bases between. This CDR3 is built from 15 residues.

This clone came up once. This chain links TRBV2 with TRBJ2-7; 10 positions agree with TRBD2. The CDR3 covers 14 residues. V lost 7 bases to trimming and J lost 6 bases; unmatched junction nucleotides: 9. From germline, CDR1 is SNHLY and CDR2 FYNNEI. CDR3 sequence (DNA): TGTGCCAGCACTCAAGCGGGAGGGCCTCTCGAGCAGTACTTC. Its protein product is CASTQAGGPLEQYF. Full variable domain (rest looked up from reference TRBV2 and TRBJ2-7): EPEVTQTPSHQVTQMGQEVILRCVPISNHLYFYWYRQILGQKVEFLVSFYNNEISEKSEIFDDQFSVERPDGSNFTLKIRSTKLEDSAMYFCASTQAGGPLEQYFGPGTRLTVT.

This clone has a handful of counts. The chain recombines TRBV7-3 with TRBJ2-1; the match to TRBD2 covers 8 bases. The CDR3 covers 16 residues. Per germline, CDR1 SGHTA and CDR2 FQGTGA. Germline trimming cut 1 base from V and 5 bases from J; bases unmatched to any gene: 7. The CDR3 DNA is TGTGCCAGCAGCTTAAGGAGGACGGGAGGGAACAATGAGCAGTTCTTC. It specifies CASSLRRTGGNNEQFF.

This clone was counted once. The gene calls are TRBV5-1 and TRBJ2-3; TRBD2 matches 15 bases. The junction had 7 bases not matched to a gene; V was cut back by 4 bases and J by 1 base. The germline CDR1 and CDR2 sequences are SGHRS and YFSETQ. The CDR3 loop spans 18 amino acids. The CDR3 is CASSRGTSGGRGTDTQYF. CDR3 nucleotides: TGCGCCAGCAGCCGGGGGACTAGCGGGGGGCGCGGCACAGATACGCAGTATTTT. Supplemented by reference TRBV5-1 and TRBJ2-3, the full variable domain reads KAGVTQTPRYLIKTRGQQVTLSCSPISGHRSVSWYQQTPGQGLQFLFEYFSETQRNKGNFPGRFSGRQFSNSRSEMNVSTLELGDSALYLCASSRGTSGGRGTDTQYFGPGTRLTVL.

This chain connects TRBV3-1 (or the pseudogene TRBV3-2) to TRBJ2-7; weak D call: TRBD2 (6 bases). Trimming cost V 4 bases and J 7 bases, with 17 bases left between them. The CDR3 extends over 14 amino acids. In germline, CDR1 is LGHDT, CDR2 YNNKEL (reference sequence). The CDR3 protein is CASSRRGTGREQYF. As DNA, the CDR3 is TGTGCCAGCAGCCGCCGCGGGACGGGGCGGGAGCAGTACTTC.

The chain links TRBV6-4 to TRBJ2-3; 11 positions match TRBD2. The ends lost 3 bases at V and 5 bases at J; junction bases unmatched: 1. This CDR3 spans 14 amino acids. Germline CDR1 is MRHNA and CDR2 is SNTAGT. CDR3 in DNA: TGTGCCAGCAGTGAGGGGACTAGCGGAGATACGCAGTATTTT. This sequence encodes CASSEGTSGDTQYF.

The chain recombines TRBV11-2 with TRBJ1-6; D unresolved. Trimming removed 5 bases at V and 7 bases at J, with 12 bases between. Germline V lookup: CDR1 SGHAT, CDR2 FQNNGV. The CDR3 consists of 14 residues. The CDR3 loop is CASSPLAENSPLHF. The CDR3 DNA is TGTGCCAGCAGCCCCTTAGCGGAGAATTCACCCCTCCACTTT.

The J gene is TRBJ1-1, the V gene TRBV14; 7 bases are a match to TRBD1. Germline-derived CDR1 and CDR2 are SGHDN and FVKESK. With V trimmed by 1 base and J by 7 bases, 9 bases remained unmatched. This CDR3 has 15 amino acids. The CDR3 spells CASSQVEGARGEAFF. The CDR3 DNA reads as TGTGCCAGCAGCCAAGTGGAGGGGGCTCGGGGTGAAGCTTTCTTT. The variable domain in full, completed from reference TRBV14 and TRBJ1-1, reads EAGVTQFPSHSVIEKGQTVTLRCDPISGHDNLYWYRRVMGKEIKFLLHFVKESKQDESGMPNNRFLAERTGGTYSTLKVQPAELEDSGVYFCASSQVEGARGEAFFGQGTRLTVV.

The CDR3 DNA sequence: TGCGCCAGCAGCCCTCATCCGGGACTTCCCGCAAGGGAGGGGTCCTACAATGAGCAGTTCTTC. Residues: CASSPHPGLPAREGSYNEQFF. The V gene is TRBV5-1, the J gene TRBJ2-1; 7 bases agree with TRBD2. Per germline, CDR1 SGHRS and CDR2 YFSETQ. The CDR3 totals 21 residues. V was pared by 4 bases and J by 1 base, with 23 bases of the junction left unmatched.

The chain recombines TRBV5-8 with TRBJ2-7, with D possibly TRBD1 on 5 matching bases. The CDR3 covers 14 residues. Trimming left V 6 bases short and J 1 base short, with 14 bases between. Germline CDR1 reads SGHTS; CDR2 reads YDEGEE. The CDR3 DNA reads as TGTGCCAGCACCCAGAAAGGGGTGTCCTACGAGCAGTACTTC. Protein: CASTQKGVSYEQYF.

V and J are TRBV2 and TRBJ1-2; a weak D match, TRBD1 (5 bases). Germline assignment: CDR1 SNHLY and CDR2 FYNNEI. V was cut by 6 bases and J by 4 bases, with 18 bases left in between. The CDR3 is 15 residues long. DNA for the CDR3: TGTGCCAGCAGCGATACCCCGGGACTGGGCTATGGCTACACCTTC. Amino acids: CASSDTPGLGYGYTF.

The chain couples TRBV21-1 to TRBJ1-2; no check of the table's D call, TRBD1, against the DNA was made. TRBV21-1 is an annotated pseudogene. The CDR3 is 15 amino acids. The CDR3: CASSRQGGFSYGYTF. CDR3 bases: TGTGCCAGCAGCCGGCAGGGGGGCTTCAGCTATGGCTACACCTTC.

The V call is TRBV5-5, the J call TRBJ1-5, with D uncertain. CDR1 and CDR2 (germline): SGHKS, YYEKEE (reference sequence). Between the trimmed V and J ends, which lost 0 bases and 6 bases, there was a span of 7 bases. This CDR3 contains 13 residues. For the CDR3, the DNA is TGTGCCAGCAGCTTGGAGCCCACTCAGCCCCAGCATTTT. Protein product: CASSLEPTQPQHF.

The chain carries TRBV19 and TRBJ1-2; 10 positions match TRBD1. Germline lookup yields CDR1 LNHDA and CDR2 SQIVND (reference sequence). V shed 0 bases, J shed 7 bases, and the junction held 5 bases outside the gene matches. This CDR3 contains 15 residues. The CDR3 region is CASSIDRQGAFGYTF. As DNA, the CDR3 is TGTGCCAGTAGTATAGATCGACAGGGGGCCTTTGGCTACACCTTC.

This rearrangement joins TRBV11-3 to TRBJ1-2, with D possibly matching TRBD1 (5 bases). The CDR3 has 13 amino acids. With 5 bases removed from V and 6 bases from J, the gap between germline ends came to 13 bases. The germline CDR1 and CDR2 sequences are SGHNT and YENEEA. The CDR3 DNA reads TGTGCCAGCAGCGCCGTTCTAGGGGATGGCTACACCTTC. Residues: CASSAVLGDGYTF.